Listed below are T cell receptor beta chains from one sample, sequenced in a study of shared clonotypes between healthy human individuals. Sequencing was performed with immunoSEQ multiplex PCR; in TCRdb, only in-frame clones are kept and a portion is missing. Altogether 850,000 to 1,200,000 clones are present, 65% to 80% being singletons, with the ten largest covering 1.2% to 1.5%. Specimen: memory CD4+ T cells sorted from blood. All receptors come from a man aged 18 to 35 in good health. The CDR3 runs from the conserved cysteine through the conserved F or W. The order of the fields is V gene, clone size, J gene, CDR3 length, D gene, CDR3 protein, CDR3 DNA. D genes are given only for firm matches. Where a row states a size, it is once, few, many or the class of an expanded clone; other rows omit it.

v_gene: TRBV5-1; abundance: .; j_gene: TRBJ2-5; len: 13; d_gene: .; CDR3aa: CASRSGPQETQYF; CDR3nt: TGCGCCAGCAGGTCGGGGCCTCAAGAGACCCAGTACTTC
v_gene: TRBV30; abundance: .; j_gene: TRBJ1-4; len: 15; d_gene: .; CDR3aa: CAWSAQARRNEKLFF; CDR3nt: TGTGCCTGGAGTGCCCAGGCCCGGCGTAATGAAAAACTGTTTTTT
v_gene: TRBV5-8; abundance: .; j_gene: TRBJ1-1; len: 15; d_gene: .; CDR3aa: CASSQPAGLWTEAFF; CDR3nt: TGTGCCAGCAGCCAACCAGCCGGGCTTTGGACTGAAGCTTTCTTT
v_gene: TRBV5-8; abundance: few; j_gene: TRBJ2-3; len: 17; d_gene: TRBD2; CDR3aa: CASSKLAGALSADTQYF; CDR3nt: TGTGCCAGCAGCAAACTAGCGGGAGCTCTGTCTGCAGATACGCAGTATTTT
v_gene: TRBV5-6; abundance: once; j_gene: TRBJ1-4; len: 15; d_gene: .; CDR3aa: CASSLQGTTNEKLFF; CDR3nt: TGTGCCAGCAGCTTGCAGGGGACAACTAATGAAAAACTGTTTTTT
v_gene: TRBV10-2; abundance: .; j_gene: TRBJ2-3; len: 14; d_gene: .; CDR3aa: CASSESLAPDTQYF; CDR3nt: TGCGCCAGCAGTGAGTCCCTAGCTCCAGATACGCAGTATTTT
v_gene: TRBV5-4; abundance: .; j_gene: TRBJ2-1; len: 15; d_gene: TRBD1; CDR3aa: CASTPVGTVYNEQFF; CDR3nt: TGTGCCAGCACCCCCGTAGGGACAGTCTACAATGAGCAGTTCTTC
v_gene: TRBV5-1; abundance: .; j_gene: TRBJ2-6; len: 21; d_gene: TRBD1; CDR3aa: CASSSKNPGQGSSSGANVLTF; CDR3nt: TGCGCCAGCAGCTCTAAAAACCCGGGACAGGGTTCCTCCTCTGGGGCCAACGTCCTGACTTTC
v_gene: TRBV6-5; abundance: few; j_gene: TRBJ2-2; len: 14; d_gene: TRBD2; CDR3aa: CATRVAGWTGELFF; CDR3nt: TGTGCCACCCGGGTAGCGGGTTGGACCGGGGAGCTGTTTTTT
v_gene: TRBV6-1; abundance: .; j_gene: TRBJ2-7; len: 15; d_gene: TRBD1; CDR3aa: CASSTGQGKGYEQYF; CDR3nt: TGTGCCAGCAGTACTGGACAGGGGAAAGGGTACGAGCAGTACTTC
v_gene: TRBV19; abundance: .; j_gene: TRBJ1-1; len: 14; d_gene: TRBD1; CDR3aa: CASSTQGAGTEAFF; CDR3nt: TGTGCCAGTAGTACACAGGGGGCGGGCACTGAAGCTTTCTTT
v_gene: TRBV6-9; abundance: .; j_gene: TRBJ2-1; len: 15; d_gene: TRBD2; CDR3aa: CASSYFAGGPNEQFF; CDR3nt: TGTGCCAGCAGTTATTTCGCGGGAGGGCCTAATGAGCAGTTCTTC
v_gene: TRBV12-5; abundance: .; j_gene: TRBJ2-7; len: 14; d_gene: .; CDR3aa: CASSGGIFGSEQYF; CDR3nt: TGTGCTAGCAGTGGCGGTATTTTTGGGAGCGAGCAGTACTTC
v_gene: TRBV10-3; abundance: .; j_gene: TRBJ1-3; len: 13; d_gene: .; CDR3aa: CATRALSGNTIYF; CDR3nt: TGTGCCACGAGGGCCCTCTCTGGAAACACCATATATTTT
v_gene: TRBV1; abundance: .; j_gene: TRBJ2-4; len: 20; d_gene: .; CDR3aa: CTSSHGGLAGGRRAKNIQYF; CDR3nt: TGCACCAGCAGCCATGGTGGACTAGCGGGGGGGCGTCGGGCCAAAAACATTCAGTACTTC
v_gene: TRBV5-6; abundance: .; j_gene: TRBJ1-1; len: 15; d_gene: TRBD1; CDR3aa: CASSLGAGGLTEAFF; CDR3nt: TGTGCCAGCAGCTTGGGAGCAGGGGGACTCACTGAAGCTTTCTTT
v_gene: TRBV7-2; abundance: .; j_gene: TRBJ2-2; len: 15; d_gene: .; CDR3aa: CASSLDAGITGELFF; CDR3nt: TGTGCCAGCAGCTTAGATGCGGGAATCACCGGGGAGCTGTTTTTT
v_gene: TRBV27; abundance: .; j_gene: TRBJ1-2; len: 15; d_gene: .; CDR3aa: CASSPYRVSFYGYTF; CDR3nt: TGTGCCAGCAGTCCGTACAGGGTATCGTTCTATGGCTACACCTTC
v_gene: TRBV7-9; abundance: .; j_gene: TRBJ2-1; len: 14; d_gene: .; CDR3aa: CASSLTQADNEQFF; CDR3nt: TGTGCCAGCAGCTTAACTCAAGCGGACAATGAGCAGTTCTTC
v_gene: TRBV28; abundance: .; j_gene: TRBJ2-5; len: 16; d_gene: TRBD2; CDR3aa: CATGRAAGGVVETQYF; CDR3nt: TGTGCCACCGGGCGGGCAGCGGGGGGGGTGGTAGAGACCCAGTACTTC
v_gene: TRBV6-5; abundance: .; j_gene: TRBJ2-1; len: 14; d_gene: TRBD2; CDR3aa: CASGTGGLGNEQFF; CDR3nt: TGTGCCAGCGGTACGGGGGGGCTCGGCAATGAGCAGTTCTTC
v_gene: TRBV21-1; abundance: .; j_gene: TRBJ2-7; len: 16; d_gene: .; CDR3aa: CASSPRGRNRTYEQYF; CDR3nt: TGTGCCAGCAGCCCCCGGGGGAGAAACAGAACCTACGAGCAGTACTTC
v_gene: TRBV28; abundance: .; j_gene: TRBJ2-3; len: 15; d_gene: TRBD1; CDR3aa: CASSTGTGKSDTQYF; CDR3nt: TGTGCCAGCAGCACCGGGACAGGGAAATCAGATACGCAGTATTTT
v_gene: TRBV6-1; abundance: .; j_gene: TRBJ2-7; len: 13; d_gene: .; CDR3aa: CASKFGGSYEQYF; CDR3nt: TGTGCCAGCAAATTCGGCGGCTCCTACGAGCAGTACTTC
v_gene: TRBV19; abundance: .; j_gene: TRBJ2-2; len: 13; d_gene: .; CDR3aa: CASSNPGAGELFF; CDR3nt: TGTGCCAGTAGTAACCCAGGGGCCGGGGAGCTGTTTTTT
v_gene: TRBV7-9; abundance: .; j_gene: TRBJ2-3; len: 15; d_gene: .; CDR3aa: CASSFSQGTTDTQYF; CDR3nt: TGTGCCAGCAGCTTTTCCCAGGGGACCACAGATACGCAGTATTTT
v_gene: TRBV30; abundance: .; j_gene: TRBJ2-5; len: 13; d_gene: .; CDR3aa: CAWSLQVSETQYF; CDR3nt: TGTGCCTGGAGCCTACAGGTCTCGGAGACCCAGTACTTC
v_gene: TRBV21-1; abundance: .; j_gene: TRBJ2-5; len: 16; d_gene: .; CDR3aa: CASSKGEDRHEGTQYF; CDR3nt: TGTGCCAGCAGCAAAGGGGAGGACCGCCACGAAGGGACCCAGTACTTC
v_gene: TRBV28; abundance: once; j_gene: TRBJ1-1; len: 16; d_gene: .; CDR3aa: CASSLGGWGALTEAFF; CDR3nt: TGTGCCAGCAGTTTGGGGGGCTGGGGGGCGTTGACTGAAGCTTTCTTT
v_gene: TRBV5-4; abundance: .; j_gene: TRBJ2-5; len: 17; d_gene: TRBD2; CDR3aa: CASSRGSGGGYSETQYF; CDR3nt: TGTGCCAGCAGCCGGGGGTCCGGCGGGGGGTACTCGGAGACCCAGTACTTC
v_gene: TRBV14; abundance: .; j_gene: TRBJ2-1; len: 16; d_gene: TRBD2; CDR3aa: CASSRGLASSYNEQFF; CDR3nt: TGTGCCAGCAGCCGAGGACTAGCGAGCTCCTACAATGAGCAGTTCTTC
v_gene: TRBV6-1; abundance: .; j_gene: TRBJ1-5; len: 15; d_gene: .; CDR3aa: CASTEWGVRNQPQHF; CDR3nt: TGTGCCAGCACGGAGTGGGGGGTAAGGAATCAGCCCCAGCATTTT
v_gene: TRBV7-9; abundance: .; j_gene: TRBJ2-7; len: 12; d_gene: .; CDR3aa: CASSFEGYEQYF; CDR3nt: TGTGCCAGCAGCTTTGAGGGGTACGAGCAGTACTTC
v_gene: TRBV28; abundance: .; j_gene: TRBJ1-5; len: 16; d_gene: .; CDR3aa: CASRTPGDSRYQPQHF; CDR3nt: TGTGCCAGCAGAACCCCCGGCGACAGTAGATATCAGCCCCAGCATTTT
v_gene: TRBV19; abundance: .; j_gene: TRBJ2-7; len: 14; d_gene: TRBD1; CDR3aa: CASRRTGNSYEQYF; CDR3nt: TGTGCCAGTAGGCGGACAGGAAACTCCTACGAGCAGTACTTC
v_gene: TRBV5-1; abundance: .; j_gene: TRBJ1-1; len: 14; d_gene: .; CDR3aa: CASSPSPGNTEAFF; CDR3nt: TGCGCCAGCAGCCCCTCCCCGGGGAACACTGAAGCTTTCTTT
v_gene: TRBV27; abundance: .; j_gene: TRBJ1-4; len: 14; d_gene: .; CDR3aa: CASSYRAANEKLFF; CDR3nt: TGTGCCAGCAGTTACAGGGCCGCTAATGAAAAACTGTTTTTT
v_gene: TRBV19; abundance: many; j_gene: TRBJ2-1; len: 17; d_gene: TRBD2; CDR3aa: CASSIKRRAGSYNEQFF; CDR3nt: TGTGCCAGTAGTATAAAGAGGCGAGCGGGGAGTTACAATGAGCAGTTCTTC
v_gene: TRBV10-1; abundance: .; j_gene: TRBJ2-7; len: 14; d_gene: TRBD2; CDR3aa: CASSEGLVSYEQYF; CDR3nt: TGCGCCAGCAGTGAGGGACTAGTCTCCTACGAGCAGTACTTC
v_gene: TRBV7-2; abundance: .; j_gene: TRBJ1-1; len: 11; d_gene: .; CDR3aa: CASSNRDKAFF; CDR3nt: TGTGCCAGCAGCAACCGGGATAAAGCTTTCTTT
v_gene: TRBV7-8; abundance: .; j_gene: TRBJ2-5; len: 15; d_gene: TRBD2; CDR3aa: CASSPTSGGPETQYF; CDR3nt: TGTGCCAGCAGCCCAACTAGCGGGGGCCCGGAGACCCAGTACTTC
v_gene: TRBV5-6; abundance: .; j_gene: TRBJ2-2; len: 16; d_gene: TRBD2; CDR3aa: CASSFRSGRASGELFF; CDR3nt: TGTGCCAGCAGCTTTCGAAGCGGGAGGGCTAGCGGGGAGCTGTTTTTT
v_gene: TRBV7-9; abundance: .; j_gene: TRBJ2-1; len: 15; d_gene: .; CDR3aa: CASSSPGSSYNEQFF; CDR3nt: TGTGCCAGCAGCTCTCCAGGGAGCTCCTACAATGAGCAGTTCTTC
v_gene: TRBV2; abundance: .; j_gene: TRBJ2-5; len: 15; d_gene: .; CDR3aa: CASSERSGGLETQYF; CDR3nt: TGTGCCAGCAGTGAACGGTCCGGGGGCCTAGAGACCCAGTACTTC
v_gene: TRBV18; abundance: .; j_gene: TRBJ2-5; len: 14; d_gene: .; CDR3aa: CASSPQRAGETQYF; CDR3nt: TGTGCCAGCTCACCGCAGAGGGCTGGGGAGACCCAGTACTTC
v_gene: TRBV11-1; abundance: .; j_gene: TRBJ2-3; len: 15; d_gene: TRBD2; CDR3aa: CASSAGLAGTDTQYF; CDR3nt: TGTGCCAGCAGCGCCGGACTAGCGGGCACAGATACGCAGTATTTT
v_gene: TRBV6-1; abundance: .; j_gene: TRBJ1-6; len: 13; d_gene: .; CDR3aa: CASSGGSRKPLHF; CDR3nt: TGTGCCAGTTCGGGGGGTAGTCGGAAACCCCTCCACTTT
v_gene: TRBV5-4; abundance: .; j_gene: TRBJ2-2; len: 16; d_gene: TRBD1; CDR3aa: CASSLGQGADTGELFF; CDR3nt: TGTGCCAGCAGCTTGGGACAGGGGGCCGACACCGGGGAGCTGTTTTTT
v_gene: TRBV5-8; abundance: few; j_gene: TRBJ2-1; len: 11; d_gene: .; CDR3aa: CASSPFNEQFF; CDR3nt: TGTGCCAGCAGCCCATTCAATGAGCAGTTCTTC
v_gene: TRBV29-1; abundance: .; j_gene: TRBJ2-3; len: 14; d_gene: TRBD2; CDR3aa: CSVVPAGGGDTQYF; CDR3nt: TGCAGCGTTGTTCCAGCGGGAGGGGGGGATACGCAGTATTTT
v_gene: TRBV30; abundance: .; j_gene: TRBJ2-5; len: 14; d_gene: .; CDR3aa: CAWGGGAGQETQYF; CDR3nt: TGTGCCTGGGGAGGGGGCGCGGGTCAAGAGACCCAGTACTTC
v_gene: TRBV18; abundance: .; j_gene: TRBJ1-2; len: 13; d_gene: .; CDR3aa: CASSQGQNYGYTF; CDR3nt: TGTGCCAGCTCGCAAGGACAGAACTATGGCTACACCTTC
v_gene: TRBV21-1; abundance: .; j_gene: TRBJ1-6; len: 15; d_gene: .; CDR3aa: CASSKGGTDNSPLHF; CDR3nt: TGTGCCAGCAGCAAAGGGGGGACAGATAATTCACCCCTCCACTTT
v_gene: TRBV28; abundance: .; j_gene: TRBJ1-5; len: 15; d_gene: .; CDR3aa: CATLGAGFSNQPQHF; CDR3nt: TGTGCCACCCTGGGGGCCGGATTTAGCAATCAGCCCCAGCATTTT
v_gene: TRBV19; abundance: .; j_gene: TRBJ1-1; len: 16; d_gene: .; CDR3aa: CASSKAGTTSNTEAFF; CDR3nt: TGTGCCAGTAGTAAGGCCGGGACAACCTCGAACACTGAAGCTTTCTTT
v_gene: TRBV27; abundance: .; j_gene: TRBJ2-1; len: 16; d_gene: TRBD1; CDR3aa: CASSPQGASSYNEQFF; CDR3nt: TGTGCCAGCAGTCCACAGGGGGCGAGCTCCTACAATGAGCAGTTCTTC
v_gene: TRBV20-1; abundance: .; j_gene: TRBJ2-7; len: 11; d_gene: TRBD1; CDR3aa: CSAIGQGWQYF; CDR3nt: TGCAGTGCTATCGGACAGGGATGGCAGTACTTC
v_gene: TRBV18; abundance: .; j_gene: TRBJ1-2; len: 12; d_gene: .; CDR3aa: CASSDSGSGYTF; CDR3nt: TGTGCCAGCTCAGACAGCGGTTCCGGCTACACCTTC
v_gene: TRBV18; abundance: .; j_gene: TRBJ2-7; len: 14; d_gene: .; CDR3aa: CASSPTTDYYEQYF; CDR3nt: TGTGCCAGCTCCCCGACCACCGACTACTACGAGCAGTACTTC